Sequencing of this T cell receptor (beta chain) was carried out in a study of neurological immune-mediated disorders. The study's findings and limits: No expanded-clone CDR3 amino acid sequence recurred across subjects, suggesting private TCR-beta repertoires.

Time point defined: longitudinal time-point 1 (baseline). For the unsorted libraries, 2 million PBMCs stored at -80 C served as input. As for the cDNA, it was generated by 5'RACE with 10-nucleotide random UMIs. Every sequencing run gave over 160 million TCR-beta sequences, taken from 15-18 subjects. MiXCR, applied by TCRdb to the 5' RACE reads, yields one record per CDR3 protein. The profile covers 55,000 to 80,000 distinct CDR3 sequences, with roughly an eighth appearing a single time and 4.5% to 5.5% taken by the ten largest. The germline V gene has CDR1 MGHDK and CDR2 SYGVNS. The CDR3 covers 15 residues. V lost 5 bases and J lost 4, with 16 bases in between. This clonotype was found a few times. Antigen unknown.

The chain uses TRBV25-1 and TRBJ2-3; D might be TRBD1 (5 bases). This TCR came from a female donor with HTLV-1-associated myelopathy (HAM/TSP). The sample consisted of PBMCs. CDR3 sequence reads: CASSQNSWGPDTQYF. CDR3 nucleotide sequence: TGTGCCAGCAGTCAAAACTCGTGGGGCCCAGATACGCAGTATTTT.